The rows below give T cell receptor beta chains drawn from one sample of a study of T cells after yellow fever vaccination. Via MiXCR, TCRdb re-called the 5' RACE reads, giving one row per CDR3 protein. The table records 120,000 or so distinct CDR3 sequences, about 7.8% of them present only once. The specimen comprised CD4+ T cells sorted from PBMCs, sampled approximately 40 days after the first yellow fever vaccination. These receptors all come from a man between 18 and 29 years old who received the YFV17D yellow fever vaccine. The conserved cysteine and the conserved F or W are not part of the CDR3 here. The D gene is left open where the match is weak.

TRBV7-9	TRBJ1-1	13	-	ASNPAGTANTEAF
TRBV10-3	TRBJ1-6	12	TRBD1	AISSTGRNSPLH
TRBV10-3	TRBJ1-6	15	TRBD1	AISERAGTGGNSPLH
TRBV7-2	TRBJ1-2	11	TRBD1	ASSANRGDGYT
TRBV29-1	TRBJ2-3	12	-	SVPRRAGRGTQY
TRBV15	TRBJ2-1	11	-	ATSRPGRSEQF
TRBV12-3/TRBV12-4	TRBJ2-2	12	-	ATLNDRNTGELF
TRBV20-1	TRBJ1-5	11	-	SAGTLVDQPQH
TRBV20-1	TRBJ2-7	10	-	SAQPSGNEQY
TRBV7-2	TRBJ1-5	14	TRBD1	ASSLGTGISNQPQH
TRBV9	TRBJ1-3	15	-	ASSLTEGSISGNTIY
TRBV6-6	TRBJ1-3	11	-	ASPGNSGNTIY
TRBV20-1	TRBJ1-5	13	TRBD1	SASRTGGGNQPQH
TRBV5-4	TRBJ2-5	12	-	ASSRGSTIETQY
TRBV3-1	TRBJ2-6	12	-	ASSQRTGANVLT
TRBV7-9	TRBJ2-5	11	-	ASNPQGRETQY
TRBV2	TRBJ1-2	11	-	ATQGGGYYGYT
TRBV19	TRBJ2-1	14	TRBD1	ASSHYGTGTYNEQF
TRBV5-1	TRBJ1-4	12	-	ASSPGVHNEKLF
TRBV5-1	TRBJ2-5	11	TRBD1	ASSVTGDETQY
TRBV7-2	TRBJ2-3	13	TRBD2	ASSLEGLATDTQY
TRBV6-1	TRBJ2-1	12	-	AAKPDLNYNEQF
TRBV14	TRBJ1-4	13	-	ASSLGTSMAEKLF
TRBV7-3	TRBJ2-1	13	TRBD2	ASSLIAGGLYEQF
TRBV27	TRBJ1-6	13	-	ASSTSGTSYSPLH
TRBV20-1	TRBJ1-1	13	-	SASRGPKVNTEAF
TRBV20-1	TRBJ1-5	14	-	SAANRQGPLNQPQH
TRBV7-2	TRBJ1-1	13	-	ASTDWGTQNTEAF
TRBV2	TRBJ1-5	17	-	AFCLVSVMRGYSNQPQH
TRBV12-3/TRBV12-4	TRBJ2-3	12	TRBD1	ASILTGGRDTQY
TRBV27	TRBJ2-2	12	-	ASSSGPNTGELF